A single sample is the source of the 32 T cell receptor beta chains below, sequenced in a study of cytomegalovirus exposure and HLA in healthy donors. Repertoires were generated with immunoSEQ multiplex PCR, while TCRdb's copy carries only in-frame clones and drops some. This table has roughly 56,000 clones, roughly 90% appearing once. Sequencing was performed on PBMCs. These receptor sequences come from a woman aged 25 to 39 in good health and CMV-seronegative.

This chain links TRBV7-8 with TRBJ2-7; 7 bases agree with TRBD1. V trimming: 6 bases; J trimming: 0 bases; junction bases outside the gene matches: 5. Germline lookup yields CDR1 SGHVS and CDR2 FQNEAQ. This CDR3 spans 14 amino acids. CDR3 in amino acids: CASRRTGASYEQYF. DNA for the CDR3: TGTGCCAGCAGGCGGACAGGTGCCTCCTACGAGCAGTACTTC.

This chain joins TRBV7-9 and TRBJ2-4; 7 bases match TRBD1. Germline assignment: CDR1 SEHNR and CDR2 FQNEAQ (reference sequence). CDR3 length equals 13 residues. The J segment lost 9 bases and the V segment lost 6 bases, leaving 8 bases of the junction unmatched. CDR3 region: CASSQTGVSIQYF. DNA for the CDR3: TGTGCCAGCAGTCAAACAGGGGTGAGCATTCAGTACTTC. The full variable domain, with the rest looked up from reference TRBV7-9 and TRBJ2-4, is DTGVSQNPRHKITKRGQNVTFRCDPISEHNRLYWYRQTLGQGPEFLTYFQNEAQLEKSRLLSDRFSAERPKGSFSTLEIQRTEQGDSAMYLCASSQTGVSIQYFGAGTRLSVL.

This chain links TRBV4-1 with TRBJ2-1; D is perhaps TRBD2 (5 bases). V lost 3 bases and J lost 0, with 18 bases in between. The CDR3 contains 18 residues. Germline V gene lookup returns CDR1 MGHRA and CDR2 YSYEKL. CDR3 in DNA: TGCGCCAGCAGCCACCGGAGAGAGGGTTTTAGCTCCTACAATGAGCAGTTCTTC. Translated, it gives CASSHRREGFSSYNEQFF.

This clone came up once. The chain recombines TRBV19 with TRBJ2-2, with 7 bases matching TRBD2. The CDR3 length is 16 residues. Germline assignment: CDR1 LNHDA and CDR2 SQIVND (reference sequence). V lost 3 bases, J lost 0 bases, and 4 bases stayed unmatched. This chain's CDR3 is CASSISLAANTGELFF. The CDR3 nucleotides are TGTGCCAGTAGTATTTCCCTAGCGGCGAACACCGGGGAGCTGTTTTTT.

The V gene is TRBV4-2, the J gene TRBJ2-6; no definite D call. Germline CDR1 reads LGHNA; CDR2 reads YNFKEQ. The CDR3 totals 16 residues. Deletions cut 0 bases from V and 2 bases from J, with 8 bases between. CDR3 sequence (DNA): TGTGCCAGCAGCCAAGATCTTGGAGCTGGGGCCAACGTCCTGACTTTC. Translated, it gives CASSQDLGAGANVLTF.

This rearrangement joins TRBV10-3 to TRBJ2-1; a possible D gene is TRBD2 (5 bases). Germline V gives CDR1 ENHRY, CDR2 SYGVKD. This CDR3 region has 14 residues. V gave up 10 bases and J gave up 10 bases, with 23 bases separating them. CDR3 sequence (DNA): TGTGCCACCGCCACGGTGGGCGGAGCGGAGGAGCAGTTCTTC. This translates into CATATVGGAEEQFF.

The chain employs TRBV7-3 and TRBJ2-7; the match to TRBD2 covers 14 bases. The DNA matches TRBJ2-5 better at its end, which makes the J call doubtful. CDR1 SGHTA and CDR2 FQGTGA come from the germline V gene. The CDR3 is 15 amino acids. The CDR3 coding sequence is TGTGCCAGCAGCGTGACTAGCGGGAGGGTAGAGACCCAGTACTTC. It yields the protein CASSVTSGRVETQYF.

V and J are TRBV9 and TRBJ2-3; D possibly corresponds to TRBD2 (6 bases). V lost 2 bases and J 0 bases, leaving 10 bases between the germline ends. Germline V gene sequence: CDR1 SGDLS, CDR2 YYNGEE. The CDR3 has 15 residues. Written as DNA, the CDR3 is TGTGCCAGCAGCGTGTGGGGGGTTAGCACAGATACGCAGTATTTT. It translates to CASSVWGVSTDTQYF.

About this clone itself: The junction and the germline gene differ at one end; a read error may be behind it. The rearrangement links TRBV4-1 to TRBJ2-1, with 7 bases matching TRBD2. CDR3 length equals 13 residues. Germline V CDR1 and CDR2: MGHRA, YSYEKL. The CDR3 sequence is CASSQDPAGDIIF. Here the CDR3 DNA reads TGCGCCAGCAGCCAAGATCCGGCGGGAGATATAATCTTC.

The chain employs TRBV19 and TRBJ1-4; D not certain. The CDR3 is 11 amino acids. Germline CDR1 is LNHDA and CDR2 is SQIVND (reference sequence). V was trimmed by 5 bases and J by 7 bases, leaving 5 bases between them. Here the CDR3 DNA reads TGTGCCAGTAGTTGGAGTGAAAAACTGTTTTTT. It encodes CASSWSEKLFF.

The chain uses TRBV5-4 and TRBJ2-2; TRBD2 is a possible D gene (6 bases). Germline V CDR1 and CDR2: SGHNT, YYREEE (reference sequence). This CDR3 spans 16 amino acids. V shed 4 bases and J shed 6 bases, with 19 bases lying between them. This CDR3 is CASSRDPGAASGELFF. The CDR3 DNA sequence: TGTGCCAGCAGCCGGGACCCGGGAGCGGCTTCCGGGGAGCTGTTTTTT.

The chain links TRBV28 to TRBJ1-2; a weak D match, TRBD1 (6 bases). The V end was cut by 5 bases, the J end by 5 bases, with 12 bases between. From germline, CDR1 is MDHEN and CDR2 SYDVKM. This CDR3 is built from 13 residues. This CDR3 reads CASSDSGQYGYTF. The CDR3 region has the DNA TGTGCCAGCAGTGATTCGGGACAATATGGCTACACCTTC.

This clone was detected once. J is TRBJ2-1 and V is TRBV9, with TRBD2 matching 10 bases. This CDR3 comprises 15 residues. Germline-derived CDR1 and CDR2 are SGDLS and YYNGEE. Trimming took 1 base from V and 5 from J; bases not matched to a gene: 3. CDR3 amino acids: CASSVTAGGHNEQFF. CDR3 DNA: TGTGCCAGCAGCGTAACAGCGGGAGGGCACAATGAGCAGTTCTTC.

This rearrangement joins TRBV7-3 to TRBJ2-3; 8 bases map to TRBD2. V was clipped by 7 bases and J by 2 bases; unmatched bases: 8. Germline V gives CDR1 SGHTA, CDR2 FQGTGA. The CDR3 runs to 15 residues. Here the CDR3 reads CASNNRLANTDTQYF. CDR3 bases: TGTGCCAGCAACAACCGACTAGCGAACACAGATACGCAGTATTTT.

The chain couples TRBV5-1 to TRBJ2-3; tentative D call: TRBD2 (5 bases). The germline V gene encodes CDR1 SGHRS and CDR2 YFSETQ. This CDR3 is built from 15 residues. V shed 6 bases and J shed 3 bases, with 17 bases lying between them. The CDR3 region is CASIPGSRGTDTQYF. CDR3 nucleotides: TGCGCCAGCATACCGGGATCACGGGGTACAGATACGCAGTATTTT.

This clone was counted between two and nine times. The chain combines TRBV7-2 with TRBJ2-4; D is perhaps TRBD1 (6 bases). Trimming stripped 5 bases from V and 11 bases from J, with 16 bases between. The CDR3 has 13 residues. Germline V gene sequence: CDR1 SGHTA, CDR2 FQGNSA. Here the CDR3 DNA reads TGTGCCAGCAGCGCACAACAGGGTTCCCTTCAGTACTTC. Its protein is CASSAQQGSLQYF.

The chain couples TRBV30 to TRBJ2-7; D remains ambiguous. Germline V CDR1 and CDR2: GTSNPN, SVGIG (reference sequence). This CDR3 has 12 amino acids. V lost 0 bases and J lost 1, with 4 bases in between. CDR3 sequence: CAWSVQSYEQYF. The DNA of the CDR3 is TGTGCCTGGAGTGTACAATCCTACGAGCAGTACTTC. The full variable domain, rest sourced from reference TRBV30 and TRBJ2-7, is SQTIHQWPATLVQPVGSPLSLECTVEGTSNPNLYWYRQAAGRGLQLLFYSVGIGQISSEVPQNLSASRPQDRQFILSSKKLLLSDSGFYLCAWSVQSYEQYFGPGTRLTVT.

This clone was seen more than once but under ten times. The chain couples TRBV23-1 to TRBJ1-3; D is unresolved. TRBV23-1 is treated as an ORF (open reading frame) with a function not yet certain. CDR3 length equals 17 residues. Trimming shortened V by 0 bases and J by 7 bases, and 19 bases separated the two germline ends. CDR3 residues: CASSQSWNYSNPNTIYF. The DNA for the CDR3 is TGCGCCAGCAGTCAATCATGGAACTACTCGAACCCCAACACCATATATTTT.

V usage is TRBV19 and J usage is TRBJ2-5; 7 bases match TRBD1. The CDR3 has 14 residues. CDR1 is LNHDA and CDR2 is SQIVND in the germline V gene (reference sequence). V lost 5 bases and J lost 5; bases outside the gene matches: 8. CDR3 coding DNA: TGTGCCAGTAGTTCACAGGGGTCCTCGGAGACCCAGTACTTC. Translation: CASSSQGSSETQYF.

V usage is TRBV5-1 and J usage is TRBJ2-3; TRBD1 might be the D (5 bases). V lost 0 bases and J lost 0, with 11 bases in between. Germline V lookup: CDR1 SGHRS, CDR2 YFSETQ. The CDR3 is 16 residues long. The CDR3 DNA is TGCGCCAGCAGCTTGGTAGGGGTCACTAGCACAGATACGCAGTATTTT. Translating it yields CASSLVGVTSTDTQYF.

The chain links TRBV7-2 to TRBJ2-2; D gene unclear. The CDR3 contains 12 residues. The germline V gene has CDR1 SGHTA and CDR2 FQGNSA. V lost 3 bases and J lost 4, with 3 bases in between. CDR3 protein: CASSFRTGELFF. CDR3 nucleotide sequence: TGTGCCAGCAGCTTCCGCACCGGGGAGCTGTTTTTT.

This clone was observed a few times. The rearrangement uses TRBV6-6 and TRBJ1-2; TRBD1 is a possible D gene (5 bases). The germline CDR1 and CDR2 sequences are MNHNY and SVGAGI (reference sequence). The CDR3 loop spans 12 amino acids. CDR3 loop: CASGGDYYGYTF. The CDR3 DNA is TGTGCTTCGGGGGGGGATTACTATGGCTACACCTTC.

V is TRBV4-1 and J is TRBJ2-4; D is perhaps TRBD2 (6 bases). Germline V gives CDR1 MGHRA, CDR2 YSYEKL. CDR3 length: 15 residues. Trimming stripped 2 bases from V and 6 bases from J, with 14 bases between. CDR3 DNA sequence: TGCGCCAGCAGCCAACCAAGGGAGGTGGGAAACATTCAGTACTTC. Amino acid sequence: CASSQPREVGNIQYF.

The chain uses TRBV7-2 and TRBJ1-2; the match to TRBD1 covers 10 bases. The V and J ends lost 5 bases and 3 bases, in that order; junction bases with no gene match: 6. The CDR3 has 15 residues. Germline assignment: CDR1 SGHTA and CDR2 FQGNSA. The CDR3 sequence is CASSGRDRGDYGYTF. The CDR3, as DNA: TGTGCCAGCAGCGGAAGGGACAGGGGTGACTATGGCTACACCTTC.

V gene TRBV6-5 combines with J gene TRBJ2-1; 10 nucleotides agree with TRBD2. This CDR3 has 15 amino acids. Germline CDR1 is MNHEY and CDR2 is SVGAGI. Trimming at V came to 8 bases and at J to 4 bases, leaving 8 bases not matched to a gene. CDR3 in amino acids: CASGSGRDIYNEQFF. The CDR3 DNA sequence: TGTGCCAGCGGGAGCGGGAGGGACATATACAATGAGCAGTTCTTC.

This chain connects TRBV19 to TRBJ2-7, with 7 bases aligning to TRBD1. Trimming took 3 bases from V and 4 from J; bases not matched to a gene: 9. The CDR3 has 15 amino acids. CDR1 and CDR2 from the germline V gene are LNHDA and SQIVND (reference sequence). This CDR3 reads CASSIDRVLPYEQYF. CDR3 nucleotides: TGTGCCAGTAGTATCGACAGGGTTCTCCCATACGAGCAGTACTTC. Looking up the rest from reference TRBV19 and TRBJ2-7 gives the full variable domain: DGGITQSPKYLFRKEGQNVTLSCEQNLNHDAMYWYRQDPGQGLRLIYYSQIVNDFQKGDIAEGYSVSREKKESFPLTVTSAQKNPTAFYLCASSIDRVLPYEQYFGPGTRLTVT.

The chain employs TRBV7-9 and TRBJ1-4; D unresolved. CDR3 length: 12 amino acids. The germline V and J ends were trimmed by 10 bases and 1 base, with 7 bases remaining between them. Germline V gene sequence: CDR1 SEHNR, CDR2 FQNEAQ (reference sequence). The CDR3 is CATGETNEKLFF. Written as DNA, the CDR3 is TGTGCCACCGGGGAAACTAATGAAAAACTGTTTTTT.

This chain links TRBV5-4 with TRBJ2-1, with 15 nucleotides matching TRBD2. Germline V gene sequence: CDR1 SGHNT, CDR2 YYREEE (reference sequence). The CDR3 runs to 18 residues. The junction had 3 bases not matched to a gene; V was cut back by 2 bases and J by 0 bases. CDR3 DNA sequence: TGTGCCAGCAGCTTAGGGACTAGCGGGGGGAGCTCCTACAATGAGCAGTTCTTC. This translates into CASSLGTSGGSSYNEQFF.

The chain carries TRBV5-4 and TRBJ2-3, with D unresolved. Per germline, CDR1 SGHNT and CDR2 YYREEE (reference sequence). The CDR3 runs to 12 residues. Trimming shortened V by 4 bases and J by 2 bases, and 5 bases separated the two germline ends. The CDR3 sequence: CASSIDTDTQYF. The CDR3, as DNA: TGTGCCAGCAGCATAGACACAGATACGCAGTATTTT.

This clone has only a few counts. This sequence joins TRBV6-4 and TRBJ2-2; D possibly corresponds to TRBD1 (5 bases). Germline CDR1 is MRHNA and CDR2 is SNTAGT. V lost 2 bases and J 1 base, leaving 5 bases between the germline ends. The CDR3 runs to 14 residues. As DNA, the CDR3 is TGTGCCAGCAGTGACGGACAGAACACCGGGGAGCTGTTTTTT. Its protein is CASSDGQNTGELFF.

The V gene is TRBV15, the J gene TRBJ1-1; the D gene is possibly TRBD1 (6 bases). The V end was cut by 1 base, the J end by 0 bases, with 12 bases between. Germline V CDR1 and CDR2: LNHNV, YYDKDF (reference sequence). This CDR3 is 16 amino acids long. CDR3 protein: CATSRVRDTVNTEAFF. In DNA, the CDR3 is TGTGCCACCAGCAGAGTTCGGGACACGGTGAACACTGAAGCTTTCTTT. Full variable domain (rest looked up from reference TRBV15 and TRBJ1-1): DAMVIQNPRYQVTQFGKPVTLSCSQTLNHNVMYWYQQKSSQAPKLLFHYYDKDFNNEADTPDNFQSRRPNTSFCFLDIRSPGLGDTAMYLCATSRVRDTVNTEAFFGQGTRLTVV.

The chain combines TRBV27 with TRBJ1-1; 9 bases map to TRBD1. With V trimmed by 0 bases and J by 4 bases, 9 bases remained unmatched. CDR1 is MNHEY, CDR2 SMNVEV, per germline (reference sequence). The CDR3 is 17 amino acids. The CDR3 DNA reads TGTGCCAGCAGTTTATCCCGGGACAGGGTTATAGGCACTGAAGCTTTCTTT. Amino acid sequence: CASSLSRDRVIGTEAFF.